Listed below are T cell receptor beta chains from one sample, sequenced in a study of naive and memory T cell subsets. TCRdb fed the 5' RACE reads into MiXCR, producing one record per CDR3 protein. This sample carries roughly 48,000 distinct CDR3 sequences, approximately 4.8% of them seen once, and the ten largest clones take more than 0.75%. Source of these receptors: a female donor in good health. CDR3s include the opening cysteine and the closing phenylalanine or tryptophan. Fields, in order: J gene, V gene, D gene, clone size, CDR3 protein, CDR3 DNA. The D gene is left open where the match is weak. Clone sizes are given selectively: once, few, many, or a class where the clone is expanded.

TRBJ1-2 TRBV29-1 TRBD1 few CSVDFWTGGTHYGYTF TGCAGCGTTGATTTTTGGACAGGGGGTACCCACTATGGCTACACCTTC
TRBJ1-5 TRBV28 . many CASSLGGGRQPQHF TGTGCCAGCAGTTTAGGAGGGGGAAGGCAGCCCCAGCATTTT
TRBJ2-1 TRBV19 . few CASSLRWAGQYNEQFF TGTGCCAGTAGTCTCAGGTGGGCGGGTCAATACAATGAGCAGTTCTTC
TRBJ2-7 TRBV28 TRBD2 many CASSFHRNLAGSSSYEQYF TGTGCCAGCAGTTTCCACCGAAATCTAGCGGGATCCAGCTCCTACGAGCAGTACTTC
TRBJ2-2 TRBV20-1 TRBD2 once CSARDLGHGGRAPGELFF TGCAGTGCTAGAGATCTCGGGCACGGCGGGAGGGCCCCCGGGGAGCTGTTTTTT
TRBJ1-6 TRBV20-1 . many CSARERESSPLHF TGCAGTGCTAGGGAACGGGAGAGTTCACCCCTCCACTTT
TRBJ1-4 TRBV6-6 . many CASSPGITNEKLFF TGTGCCAGCAGTCCGGGCATAACTAATGAAAAACTGTTTTTT
TRBJ2-7 TRBV27 . medium-sized CASSLTVSYEQYF TGTGCCAGCAGTTTAACAGTCAGCTACGAGCAGTACTTC
TRBJ1-2 TRBV6-4 TRBD1 few CASSEKGTGGYGYTF TGTGCCAGCAGTGAGAAGGGGACAGGGGGCTATGGCTACACCTTC
TRBJ1-2 TRBV20-1 . many CSAGFSGIRGYTF TGCAGTGCTGGATTCTCAGGGATTCGTGGCTACACCTTC
TRBJ2-7 TRBV27 . many CASSFLWTMTYEQYF TGTGCCAGCAGTTTTCTGTGGACAATGACCTACGAGCAGTACTTC
TRBJ2-5 TRBV10-3 . . CAISESNRPPQETQYF TGTGCCATCAGTGAGTCGAATCGACCCCCGCAGGAGACCCAGTACTTC
TRBJ2-5 TRBV25-1 . many CASSDGETQYF TGTGCCAGCAGTGATGGAGAGACCCAGTACTTC
TRBJ2-1 TRBV27 TRBD2 many CASRPRTSGRALSSYNEQFF TGTGCCAGCAGACCCCGGACTAGCGGGAGGGCCCTGAGCTCCTACAATGAGCAGTTCTTC
TRBJ1-2 TRBV11-1 TRBD1 many CASSLTGGTQGKYGYTF TGTGCCAGCAGCTTAACGGGCGGGACACAGGGGAAATATGGCTACACCTTC
TRBJ2-3 TRBV21-1 . many CASSKLPGGSSTDTQYF TGTGCCAGCAGCAAACTTCCGGGCGGTTCAAGCACAGATACGCAATATTTT
TRBJ2-3 TRBV7-2 TRBD1 few CASSVTGGYTDTQYF TGTGCCAGCAGTGTAACAGGGGGATACACAGATACGCAGTATTTT
TRBJ1-5 TRBV19 TRBD1 few CASSDPGQGPQPQHF TGTGCCAGTAGTGATCCGGGACAGGGGCCTCAGCCCCAGCATTTT
TRBJ1-4 TRBV12-3/TRBV12-4 . many CASSYPGVNEKLFF TGTGCCAGCAGTTATCCGGGAGTTAATGAAAAACTGTTTTTT
TRBJ2-3 TRBV29-1 TRBD2 many CSVGRLAGYTDTQYF TGCAGCGTGGGAAGGCTAGCGGGATACACAGATACGCAGTATTTT
TRBJ2-5 TRBV27 . many CASSFVGSQETQYF TGTGCCAGCAGTTTCGTCGGGAGCCAAGAGACCCAGTACTTC
TRBJ1-1 TRBV20-1 . many CSARDVYRVAEAFF TGCAGTGCTAGAGATGTATACAGGGTAGCCGAAGCTTTCTTT
TRBJ2-6 TRBV12-3/TRBV12-4 TRBD2 few CASSPAGGSGANVLTF TGTGCCAGCAGCCCCGCGGGGGGATCGGGGGCCAACGTCCTGACTTTC
TRBJ1-5 TRBV20-1 . many CSASRLGVGQPQHF TGCAGTGCTAGTCGTTTGGGGGTTGGGCAGCCCCAGCATTTT
TRBJ2-2 TRBV27 . . CASSSPSRTGELFF TGTGCCAGCAGTTCCCCTTCGCGTACCGGGGAGCTGTTTTTT
TRBJ2-1 TRBV12-3/TRBV12-4 . few CASSCYNEQFF TGTGCCAGCAGTTGTTACAATGAGCAGTTCTTC
TRBJ1-4 TRBV5-4 TRBD1 many CASSRGQEINEKLFF TGTGCCAGCAGCCGTGGACAGGAGATTAATGAAAAACTGTTTTTT
TRBJ2-2 TRBV19 TRBD1 . CASRPDRRTGSGELFF TGTGCCAGTAGACCAGACCGCAGGACAGGGTCCGGGGAGCTGTTTTTT
TRBJ1-1 TRBV7-3 TRBD1 many CASSPGGQGKTEAFF TGTGCCAGCAGCCCCGGGGGACAGGGAAAGACTGAAGCTTTCTTT
TRBJ2-7 TRBV12-3/TRBV12-4 . many CASRAGRTDEQYF TGTGCCAGCAGGGCCGGGAGAACCGACGAGCAGTACTTC
TRBJ2-5 TRBV7-3 . many CASSLWARETQYF TGTGCCAGCAGCTTATGGGCTCGGGAGACCCAGTACTTC
TRBJ2-3 TRBV5-6 TRBD1 many CASSPTGGTDTQYF TGTGCCAGCAGTCCGACAGGGGGCACAGATACGCAGTATTTT
TRBJ2-1 TRBV2 TRBD2 . CALIGVAGGPGNEQFF TGTGCCCTCATTGGGGTTGCGGGAGGGCCTGGGAATGAGCAGTTCTTC
TRBJ1-4 TRBV12-3/TRBV12-4 . few CASSLAGFSEKLFF TGTGCCAGCAGTTTAGCAGGGTTTAGCGAAAAACTGTTTTTT
TRBJ1-2 TRBV5-4 . . CASSSDGHYGYTF TGTGCCAGCAGCTCCGACGGACACTATGGCTACACCTTC
TRBJ2-4 TRBV14 . many CASSQFSPGSAKNIQYF TGTGCCAGCAGCCAATTTTCCCCGGGTTCGGCCAAAAACATTCAGTACTTC
TRBJ2-6 TRBV6-2/TRBV6-3 . many CASSSVTVSGANVLTF TGTGCCAGCAGTTCTGTGACAGTCTCTGGGGCCAACGTCCTGACTTTC
TRBJ2-7 TRBV27 TRBD1 few CASSPSRWDSPYEQYF TGTGCCAGCAGTCCCTCCCGTTGGGACAGCCCCTACGAGCAGTACTTC
TRBJ2-7 TRBV20-1 . many CSEGVGRYEQYF TGCAGTGAGGGAGTGGGTCGCTACGAGCAGTACTTC
TRBJ2-2 TRBV6-2/TRBV6-3 TRBD2 many CASTAGLAGVAGELFF TGTGCCAGCACCGCAGGACTAGCGGGAGTAGCAGGGGAGCTGTTTTTT
TRBJ1-2 TRBV6-4 TRBD1 many CASSVTAVRTGQAHRGYTF TGTGCCAGCAGTGTCACGGCGGTCAGAACGGGACAGGCCCATCGGGGCTACACCTTC
TRBJ1-1 TRBV11-3 TRBD1 many CASSRGTGMNTEAFF TGTGCCAGCAGCCGTGGGACAGGGATGAACACTGAAGCTTTCTTT
TRBJ1-1 TRBV12-5 TRBD1 many CASGLGDRDTEAFF TGTGCTAGTGGTTTGGGGGACAGGGACACTGAAGCTTTCTTT
TRBJ2-3 TRBV7-2 . many CASKNGVFTDTQYF TGTGCCAGCAAAAATGGGGTATTCACAGATACGCAGTATTTT
TRBJ2-3 TRBV10-3 TRBD2 . CAISEGLAGVRADTQYF TGTGCCATCAGTGAGGGACTAGCGGGAGTGAGGGCAGATACGCAGTATTTT
TRBJ2-7 TRBV4-3 . many CASSPSTGQDSLEQYF TGCGCCAGCAGCCCTAGTACGGGACAAGACTCTCTCGAGCAGTACTTC
TRBJ2-1 TRBV19 . many CASSSGQTSSYNEQFF TGTGCCAGTAGCTCTGGACAGACTAGCTCCTACAATGAGCAGTTCTTC